Listed here are 15 T cell receptor beta chains from one sample, sequenced in a study of shared clonotypes between healthy human individuals. Only CD45RO-negative cells positively selected for CCR7 counted as naive CD8 cells, so terminally differentiated effector memory CD45RA+ cells were excluded. The repertoire was sequenced with immunoSEQ multiplex PCR; TCRdb's copy has only in-frame clones and lacks some. The data hold around 1.9 million clones, with 85% to 95% observed a single time. The sequencing sample was made of naive CD8+ T cells from PBMCs. These receptors all stem from a man aged 18 to 35 in good health. Some clones in this sample may be carry-over from other donors' samples.

The chain recombines TRBV4-1 with TRBJ2-7; possibly TRBD1 or TRBD2 for D (5 bases each). V was shortened by 0 bases and J by 0 bases, with 9 bases between the two germline ends. CDR1 and CDR2 from the germline V gene are MGHRA and YSYEKL. The CDR3 contains 15 residues. The CDR3 nucleotides are TGCGCCAGCAGCCAAGATTTCGGGACCTCCTACGAGCAGTACTTC. Translation gives CASSQDFGTSYEQYF.

The rearrangement joins TRBV5-5 to TRBJ1-5; D unresolved. V was trimmed by 4 bases and J by 4 bases, leaving 15 bases between them. Germline CDR1 is SGHKS and CDR2 is YYEKEE (reference sequence). There are 15 residues in the CDR3. CDR3 in amino acids: CASSDRVTLNQPQHF. DNA of the CDR3: TGTGCCAGCAGCGACCGGGTCACACTAAATCAGCCCCAGCATTTT.

The chain uses TRBV13 and TRBJ2-5; D remains ambiguous. Trimming stripped 3 bases from V and 2 bases from J, with 10 bases between. Germline assignment: CDR1 PRHDT and CDR2 FYEKMQ (reference sequence). The CDR3 totals 14 residues. CDR3 sequence: CASSFRREQETQYF. For the CDR3, the DNA is TGTGCCAGCAGCTTTCGGCGAGAACAAGAGACCCAGTACTTC.

The sample holds one count of this clone. The chain combines TRBV6-6 with TRBJ2-7; 8 bases are shared with TRBD2. Germline V gene data show CDR1 as MNHNY and CDR2 as SVGAGI (reference sequence). The CDR3 runs 15 residues. V was clipped by 6 bases and J by 1 base; unmatched bases: 8. The CDR3 DNA sequence: TGTGCCAGCAGACTACGGGAGGGACATTCCTACGAGCAGTACTTC. Translating it yields CASRLREGHSYEQYF.

The chain links TRBV28 to TRBJ2-7; D call uncertain. The CDR3 is 11 residues long. The germline V and J ends were trimmed by 5 bases and 3 bases, with 5 bases remaining between them. CDR1 and CDR2 (germline): MDHEN, SYDVKM. CDR3 in DNA: TGTGCCAGCAGTACGATCTACGAGCAGTACTTC. It codes for CASSTIYEQYF.

The rearrangement joins TRBV9 to TRBJ2-1; the D gene is possibly TRBD2 (5 bases). CDR3 length equals 15 residues. Germline V lookup: CDR1 SGDLS, CDR2 YYNGEE. V was pared by 4 bases and J by 8 bases, with 19 bases between. CDR3 region: CASSPSLIPDDEQFF. CDR3 nucleotides: TGTGCCAGCAGCCCTAGCCTCATTCCCGACGATGAGCAGTTCTTC.

This clone has a handful of counts. V and J are TRBV7-9 and TRBJ1-4; D is undetermined. Deletions cut 5 bases from V and 8 bases from J, with 9 bases between. This CDR3 comprises 12 residues. Germline V CDR1 and CDR2: SEHNR, FQNEAQ (reference sequence). CDR3 DNA sequence: TGTGCCAGCAGCCCCGGACGGGAAAAACTGTTTTTT. This gives the protein CASSPGREKLFF.

The V and J genes are TRBV7-9 and TRBJ1-2; no firm D call. Trimming left V 4 bases short and J 8 bases short, with 14 bases between. This CDR3 contains 13 residues. Germline V CDR1 and CDR2: SEHNR, FQNEAQ (reference sequence). The CDR3 nucleotides read TGTGCCAGCAGCTCTATCCTGACGGGGGGCTACACCTTC. Protein product: CASSSILTGGYTF.

The chain employs TRBV6-5 and TRBJ1-2, with D possibly TRBD1 on 5 matching bases. The V end was cut by 6 bases, the J end by 3 bases, with 11 bases between. Germline V gene lookup returns CDR1 MNHEY and CDR2 SVGAGI. The CDR3 totals 13 residues. The CDR3 loop is CASRGEGDYGYTF. The CDR3 coding sequence is TGTGCCAGCAGGGGGGAGGGAGACTATGGCTACACCTTC.

This chain connects TRBV29-1 to TRBJ1-2, with TRBD1 as a possible D gene (6 bases). Germline V gene sequence: CDR1 SQVTM, CDR2 ANQGSEA. The CDR3 sequence is 16 residues long. The ends were cut back, 6 bases at V and 5 bases at J, with 25 bases in the middle. CDR3 loop: CSVRLSGETGHYGYTF. In nucleotides, the CDR3 is TGCAGCGTCCGCCTTAGTGGAGAAACAGGGCATTATGGCTACACCTTC.

About this clone: This specimen includes other DNA sequences encoding the same CDR3. The rearrangement links TRBV7-9 to TRBJ1-5; 9 positions agree with TRBD1. V lost 4 bases and J lost 2; bases outside the gene matches: 3. The CDR3 runs to 15 residues. Germline CDR1 and CDR2: SEHNR and FQNEAQ (reference sequence). The CDR3 region has the DNA TGTGCCAGCAGCTCGGGACAGGGCGGCAATCAGCCCCAGCATTTT. This sequence encodes CASSSGQGGNQPQHF.

This clone was seen only once. The sample carries other DNA sequences with the same CDR3. The CDR3 DNA is TGTGCCAGCAGCTCACAGGGCTTGGGTAGCTACGAGCAGTACTTC. Protein sequence: CASSSQGLGSYEQYF. The chain joins TRBV11-2 to TRBJ2-7, with D possibly TRBD1 on 6 matching bases. Germline-derived CDR1 and CDR2 are SGHAT and FQNNGV. V lost 4 bases and J lost 3, with 16 bases in between. The CDR3 is made up of 15 amino acids. Complete variable domain (other parts from reference TRBV11-2 and TRBJ2-7): EAGVAQSPRYKIIEKRQSVAFWCNPISGHATLYWYQQILGQGPKLLIQFQNNGVVDDSQLPKDRFSAERLKGVDSTLKIQPAKLEDSAVYLCASSSQGLGSYEQYFGPGTRLTVT.

Comments on this clone: This sample includes further DNA sequences coding for the same CDR3. The chain combines TRBV30 with TRBJ2-7, with D maybe TRBD2 (6 bases). The CDR3 has 13 residues. Germline V gives CDR1 GTSNPN, CDR2 SVGIG (reference sequence). V lost 0 bases and J lost 4, with 10 bases in between. CDR3 in amino acids: CAWSVGRGYEQYF. The CDR3 DNA follows: TGTGCCTGGAGTGTCGGGCGGGGATACGAGCAGTACTTC.

A note on this clone: The same CDR3 also results from other DNA sequences found in this sample. The J gene is TRBJ2-1, the V gene TRBV4-1, with 10 bases identical to TRBD2. Germline CDR1 reads MGHRA; CDR2 reads YSYEKL. With V trimmed by 8 bases and J by 4 bases, 8 bases remained unmatched. This CDR3 has 15 residues. CDR3 amino acids: CASSHRTSGYNEQFF. The CDR3 coding sequence is TGCGCCAGCTCTCATCGGACTAGCGGATACAATGAGCAGTTCTTC.

The chain employs TRBV15 and TRBJ2-7; D may be TRBD1 or TRBD2 (5 bases each). Trimming removed 0 bases from V and 1 base from J, with 10 bases in between. This CDR3 region has 15 residues. Germline V gene lookup returns CDR1 LNHNV and CDR2 YYDKDF (reference sequence). CDR3: CATSRDRGESYEQYF. The DNA for the CDR3 is TGTGCCACCAGCAGAGATCGAGGGGAATCCTACGAGCAGTACTTC.